This is a list of T cell receptor beta chains from one sample in a study of blood T cell repertoires in COVID-19. Only in-frame clones appear in the TCRdb table, and some are missing; sequencing was by immunoSEQ multiplex PCR. This sample carries about 400,000 clones, 70% to 90% of them seen once, and the ten largest clones take about 2.1%. The sequenced material came from PBMCs or T cells enriched from blood (not recorded which). Source of these receptors: a young woman with acute COVID-19. Both conserved end residues are part of each CDR3. D genes are given only for firm matches. Clone sizes are given selectively: once, few, many, or a class where the clone is expanded.

clone_size	v_call	d_call	j_call	cdr3_aa	cdr3_nt
once	TRBV4-1	NA	TRBJ2-7	CASSHGVLSYEQYF	TGCGCCAGCAGCCACGGGGTCCTCTCCTACGAGCAGTACTTC
NA	TRBV19	TRBD1	TRBJ2-7	CASSMPGTGREEQYF	TGTGCCAGTAGTATGCCCGGGACAGGGAGAGAGGAGCAGTACTTC
NA	TRBV20-1	NA	TRBJ2-2	CSATGTGELFF	TGCAGTGCTACAGGGACCGGGGAGCTGTTTTTT
NA	TRBV19	NA	TRBJ1-5	CASSRGGGNQPQHF	TGTGCCAGTAGTCGGGGGGGCGGCAATCAGCCCCAGCATTTT
few	TRBV24-1	TRBD1	TRBJ1-1	CATSGHDRGGTEAFF	TGTGCCACCAGTGGCCATGACAGGGGAGGAACTGAAGCTTTCTTT
NA	TRBV3-1/TRBV3-2	TRBD2	TRBJ2-7	CASSHAGGLSSYEQYF	TGTGCCAGCAGCCATGCGGGAGGGTTAAGTTCCTACGAGCAGTACTTC
few	TRBV5-1	TRBD1	TRBJ1-2	CASSPGQGYGYTF	TGCGCCAGCAGCCCTGGACAGGGGTATGGCTACACCTTC
NA	TRBV19	NA	TRBJ2-2	CASSIGPGERTGELFF	TGTGCCAGTAGTATTGGGCCAGGGGAGCGCACCGGGGAGCTGTTTTTT
NA	TRBV19	TRBD1	TRBJ1-6	CASSIEGANSPLHF	TGTGCCAGTAGTATCGAGGGGGCTAATTCACCCCTCCACTTT
NA	TRBV6-5	NA	TRBJ2-7	CASRQLQNAGEQYF	TGTGCCAGCAGACAACTGCAAAATGCGGGTGAGCAGTACTTC
NA	TRBV6-5	NA	TRBJ1-2	CASSYARGTRYYTF	TGTGCCAGCAGTTACGCTCGCGGGACTCGATACTACACCTTC
NA	TRBV9	NA	TRBJ1-2	CASSVAGDGYTF	TGTGCCAGCAGCGTCGCCGGGGATGGCTACACCTTC
NA	TRBV28	TRBD1	TRBJ2-1	CASSPPVDREQFF	TGTGCCAGCAGTCCCCCCGTAGACAGGGAACAGTTCTTC
NA	TRBV5-4	NA	TRBJ2-3	CASSLGGGSADTQYF	TGTGCCAGCAGCTTAGGTGGCGGGTCGGCAGATACGCAGTATTTT
once	TRBV3-1/TRBV3-2	NA	TRBJ1-6	CASSQDNKPLHF	TGTGCCAGCAGCCAAGATAATAAACCCCTCCACTTT
NA	TRBV4-3	NA	TRBJ2-2	CASSQPQDPGELFF	TGCGCCAGCAGCCAACCACAGGATCCCGGGGAGCTGTTTTTT
NA	TRBV12-3/TRBV12-4	TRBD1	TRBJ1-1	CASRRGPGGEAFF	TGTGCCAGCAGAAGGGGCCCAGGGGGTGAAGCTTTCTTT
NA	TRBV6-4	TRBD1	TRBJ2-5	CASSTTGGQETQYF	TGTGCCAGCAGTACAACAGGGGGCCAAGAGACCCAGTACTTC
NA	TRBV19	TRBD1	TRBJ1-4	CASSIRQGIEKLFF	TGTGCCAGTAGTATCCGACAGGGGATCGAAAAACTGTTTTTT
NA	TRBV28	NA	TRBJ1-2	CASSPIGWGTNYGYTF	TGTGCCAGCAGTCCCATAGGCTGGGGCACTAACTATGGCTACACCTTC
NA	TRBV9	NA	TRBJ2-1	CASSVDGRTNEQFF	TGTGCCAGCAGCGTAGACGGCAGGACAAATGAGCAGTTCTTC
NA	TRBV5-1	NA	TRBJ1-2	CASSLRDFDSLNYGYTF	TGCGCCAGCAGCTTACGGGACTTCGACAGTTTAAACTATGGCTACACCTTC
NA	TRBV5-1	NA	TRBJ2-7	CASSLEQGYEQYF	TGCGCCAGCAGCTTGGAGCAGGGCTACGAGCAGTACTTC
NA	TRBV12-5	NA	TRBJ1-3	CASGLGSQGNTIYF	TGTGCTAGTGGTTTGGGTTCACAGGGAAACACCATATATTTT
NA	TRBV30	NA	TRBJ1-2	CAWSYLSYGYTF	TGTGCCTGGAGTTACCTGAGCTATGGCTACACCTTC
NA	TRBV7-9	NA	TRBJ1-5	CASSLADTGNQPQHF	TGTGCCAGCAGCTTAGCGGACACCGGCAATCAGCCCCAGCATTTT
NA	TRBV29-1	TRBD2	TRBJ2-3	CSVLAGPDTQYF	TGCAGCGTCCTAGCGGGACCAGATACGCAGTATTTT
NA	TRBV3-1/TRBV3-2	TRBD2	TRBJ2-3	CASSHRPSLAGETDTQYF	TGTGCCAGCAGCCACCGACCTTCCCTAGCGGGGGAGACAGATACGCAGTATTTT
NA	TRBV10-1	TRBD2	TRBJ2-1	CASSESFPAGAQFF	TGCGCCAGCAGTGAGTCTTTCCCCGCGGGAGCTCAGTTCTTC
NA	TRBV5-1	TRBD1	TRBJ2-4	CASSLGTGGGIQYF	TGCGCCAGCAGCTTGGGGACAGGGGGCGGCATTCAGTACTTC
NA	TRBV28	TRBD2	TRBJ2-1	CASSLKREAYNEQFF	TGTGCCAGCAGTTTAAAGCGGGAGGCGTACAATGAGCAGTTCTTC
NA	TRBV5-1	TRBD1	TRBJ1-6	CASSGGTGSNSPLHF	TGCGCCAGCAGCGGGGGGACAGGGTCGAATTCACCCCTCCACTTT
NA	TRBV18	TRBD1	TRBJ2-1	CASSFLTGAVSSFYNEQFF	TGTGCCAGCTCATTCCTGACAGGGGCCGTGTCCTCTTTCTACAATGAGCAGTTCTTC
NA	TRBV7-3	TRBD2	TRBJ2-1	CARRGLAKDNEQFF	TGTGCCAGGAGGGGACTAGCGAAAGACAATGAGCAGTTCTTC
NA	TRBV7-3	NA	TRBJ2-5	CASSFGRGPQYF	TGTGCCAGCAGCTTTGGGCGGGGGCCCCAGTACTTC
NA	TRBV13	NA	TRBJ2-7	CASSSTAEQYF	TGTGCCAGCAGTAGTACTGCCGAGCAGTACTTC
NA	TRBV10-3	NA	TRBJ2-7	CAISREYEQYF	TGTGCCATCAGTCGTGAGTACGAGCAGTACTTC
NA	TRBV25-1	NA	TRBJ1-2	CASSEAGLYGYTF	TGTGCCAGCAGTGAGGCAGGGCTTTACGGCTACACCTTC
NA	TRBV3-1/TRBV3-2	NA	TRBJ1-6	CASRLTVGEPGQPLHF	TGTGCCAGCAGGCTCACCGTTGGGGAGCCTGGGCAACCCCTCCACTTT
NA	TRBV7-2	NA	TRBJ1-1	CASRPTGYTEAFF	TGTGCCAGCAGACCTACGGGGTACACTGAAGCTTTCTTT
NA	TRBV18	TRBD1	TRBJ1-1	CASSPVSGGTEAFF	TGTGCCAGCTCACCAGTTTCAGGGGGAACTGAAGCTTTCTTT